Detailed here is one T cell receptor beta chain. Antigen: not known. Clones were sequenced by immunoSEQ multiplex PCR, and TCRdb holds only the in-frame ones, with some missing. The sample contains approximately 100,000 clones, about 90% of which appear only once. The source of the sample is a study of cytomegalovirus exposure and HLA in healthy donors. Study details: Per a later analysis, the 550 to 850 first-cohort and 120 validation repertoires shared one platform.

Notes on the study in general: For cytomegalovirus status, the classifier reportedly gave diagnoses with high specificity and sensitivity. While the bulk of TCR sequences proved rare, some public TCRs turned up in many donors. Cytomegalovirus association was listed for approximately 150 TCR beta chains.

The trim removed 0 bases at V and 4 bases at J, leaving 6 bases unmatched. The CDR3 has 15 amino acids. Germline V lookup: CDR1 MNHEY, CDR2 SMNVEV (reference sequence). This sequence joins TRBV27 and TRBJ2-7, with 7 bases identical to TRBD2. Sequences were obtained from PBMCs. This TCR derives from a man younger than 35 in good health and CMV-seropositive. CDR3 DNA sequence: TGTGCCAGCAGTTTATCTACCGGGACTAAATACGAGCAGTACTTC. Its protein is CASSLSTGTKYEQYF.